This T cell receptor (beta chain) was identified in a study of T cell repertoires in cytomegalovirus infection. At the level of the study: It can be stated that public TCR beta signatures indicated CMV infection as well as a matching HLA type.

The CDR3 numbers 12 amino acids, ends counted. TCRdb redid the calling of the reads with MiXCR, one entry per CDR3 protein. The sample comprises more than 500,000 distinct CDR3 sequences, more than 15% of which are singletons, and roughly a quarter rests with the top ten. In its sample, this clonotype was seen many times. As yet, its antigen is unknown. This CDR3 is missing its conserved last phenylalanine or tryptophan, likely due to a read error. The limits of the CDR3 on the DNA are not certain, so only TCRdb's listed CDR3 is given. Study observations and caveats: Individuals carrying CMV plus the relevant HLA were identified by cumulative frequency of public TCR beta families.

The chain is built from TRBV12-3 or TRBV12-4 and TRBJ2-5; no check of the table's D call, TRBD2, against the DNA was made. Material: CD8+ T cells from PBMCs. The sequence was collected from a human donor in good health (CMV status not recorded). Some clones in this sample may be carry-over from other donors' samples. This chain's CDR3 is CASSLGLAGVSL.